This T cell receptor (beta chain) was obtained from a study of OX40 agonist ivuxolimab in advanced cancers. Turning to the study itself: The dose of intravenous ivuxolimab that patients received every 2 weeks ranged from 0.01 to 10 mg/kg.

Study-level results: More expanded clones were seen, on average, in CD8+ T cells than in CD4+.

Generated by immunoSEQ multiplex PCR, the TCRdb table keeps only in-frame clones and is missing some. This table has tens of thousands of clones, over 90% appearing once. This CDR3 spans 14 amino acids. Trimming removed 2 bases from V and 5 bases from J, with 9 bases in between. The germline V gene encodes CDR1 MNHEY and CDR2 SVGAGI. This clone appeared a single time. No antigen is known for it. Here the sequenced sample was CD4+ or CD8+ T cells sorted from blood, taken in a trial of the OX40 agonist ivuxolimab. This chain joins TRBV6-5 and TRBJ1-4; D call uncertain. The TCR comes from an adult with an advanced solid tumor such as melanoma, head and neck, liver or kidney cancer. CDR3: CASSYTSGNEKLFF. CDR3 nucleotides: TGTGCCAGCAGTTACACCAGCGGGAATGAAAAACTGTTTTTT.